The 16 T cell receptor beta chains listed next were all sequenced from one sample in a study of T cell responses to AZD1222 COVID-19 vaccine. Produced via immunoSEQ multiplex PCR; TCRdb's table is partial and in-frame only. The table includes 100,000 to 150,000 clones, 70% to 90% detected once. This specimen was peripheral blood, taken 28 days after the second AZD1222 dose. Receptors originate from an adult who received the AZD1222 COVID-19 vaccine.

With regard to this clone: Mismatch with germline at one junction end may stem from a read error. The chain uses TRBV20-1 and TRBJ2-5, with D uncertain. The CDR3 extends over 11 amino acids. Germline loops: CDR1 DFQATT, CDR2 SNEGSKA (reference sequence). The CDR3 DNA reads TGCAGTGCTAGAAGTCAAGGGACCCAGTACTTC. Encoded protein: CSARSQGTQYF.

The chain joins TRBV10-3 to TRBJ1-6; D may be TRBD1 (6 bases). The CDR3 loop spans 15 amino acids. Germline V lookup: CDR1 ENHRY, CDR2 SYGVKD. V shed 8 bases and J shed 8 bases, with 19 bases lying between them. CDR3 sequence: CAIGEDRVMDSPLHF. The CDR3 nucleotides read TGTGCCATCGGGGAGGACAGAGTTATGGATTCACCCCTCCACTTT.

The J gene is TRBJ2-2, the V gene TRBV28, with a tentative D call TRBD1 (5 bases). The germline V gene encodes CDR1 MDHEN and CDR2 SYDVKM. The CDR3 runs to 14 residues. The V gene lost 10 bases and the J gene lost 4 bases, with 16 bases spanning the gap. Written as DNA, the CDR3 is TGTGCCACCCTAAAGACAGCTTCCACCGGGGAGCTGTTTTTT. Its translation: CATLKTASTGELFF.

The J gene is TRBJ1-2, the V gene TRBV18; D is perhaps TRBD1 (5 bases). The length of the CDR3 is 16 residues. Looked up from germline, CDR1 is KGHSH and CDR2 is LQKENI. V dropped 1 base and J dropped 6 bases, with 18 bases sitting between them. CDR3 DNA sequence: TGTGCCAGCTCACCACGCGGGGCGGGAGGATTGGATGGCTACACCTTC. Residues: CASSPRGAGGLDGYTF.

The chain carries TRBV6-2 or TRBV6-3 and TRBJ1-1; D ambiguous. There are 13 residues in the CDR3. V lost 1 base to trimming and J lost 1 base, with 4 bases between them. Germline CDR1 MNHEY, CDR2 SVGEGT. CDR3 in DNA: TGTGCCAGCAGTTACTTAGCGAACACTGAAGCTTTCTTT. Translating it yields CASSYLANTEAFF.

This CDR3 is CASSPFDTGELFF. As DNA, the CDR3 is TGTGCCAGCTCACCGTTCGACACCGGGGAGCTGTTTTTT. The rearrangement joins TRBV18 to TRBJ2-2, with unresolved D. Trimming left V 3 bases short and J 3 bases short, with 5 bases between. There are 13 residues in the CDR3. Germline V CDR1 and CDR2: KGHSH, LQKENI.

The chain couples TRBV5-1 to TRBJ2-3; 7 bases fit TRBD1. CDR3 length: 15 amino acids. From germline, CDR1 is SGHRS and CDR2 YFSETQ. Losses at the gene ends were 0 bases for V and 1 base for J; bases not matched to a gene: 2. In DNA, the CDR3 is TGCGCCAGCAGCTTGGCCGGACAGGGCACAGATACGCAGTATTTT. It specifies CASSLAGQGTDTQYF. The full variable domain, in which reference TRBV5-1 and TRBJ2-3 provide the parts outside the CDR3, is KAGVTQTPRYLIKTRGQQVTLSCSPISGHRSVSWYQQTPGQGLQFLFEYFSETQRNKGNFPGRFSGRQFSNSRSEMNVSTLELGDSALYLCASSLAGQGTDTQYFGPGTRLTVL.

This clone was seen once. The chain recombines TRBV29-1 with TRBJ1-2; the D gene is possibly TRBD1 (5 bases). The CDR3 has 13 amino acids. V gave up 2 bases and J gave up 6 bases, with 13 bases separating them. Germline CDR1 reads SQVTM; CDR2 reads ANQGSEA. The CDR3 DNA is TGCAGCGTTGAAAGGCAGGAAGGGGATGGCTACACCTTC. Encoded protein: CSVERQEGDGYTF.

This rearrangement joins TRBV12-3 or TRBV12-4 to TRBJ2-1; possible D gene TRBD2, 6 bases. The ends were cut back, 6 bases at V and 10 bases at J, with 10 bases in the middle. The CDR3 is 11 amino acids. CDR3 sequence reads: CASRRGSEQFF. CDR3 DNA: TGTGCCAGCAGACGGGGGAGCGAGCAGTTCTTC.

The chain is built from TRBV28 and TRBJ1-2, with TRBD1 matching over 9 bases. The CDR3 consists of 15 residues. Germline V gene lookup returns CDR1 MDHEN and CDR2 SYDVKM. Losses at the gene ends were 5 bases for V and 3 bases for J; bases not matched to a gene: 7. The CDR3 region is CASSHPGQGHYGYTF. CDR3 DNA sequence: TGTGCCAGCAGTCACCCGGGACAGGGCCACTATGGCTACACCTTC.

V gene TRBV7-9 combines with J gene TRBJ1-2; tentative D call: TRBD1 (5 bases). V gave up 3 bases and J gave up 6 bases, with 23 bases separating them. The CDR3 sequence is 17 residues long. CDR1 SEHNR and CDR2 FQNEAQ come from the germline V gene (reference sequence). The CDR3 nucleotides are TGTGCCAGCAGCTTTATGGGGCTTCCATCCCCTGGCAATGGCTACACCTTC. As protein: CASSFMGLPSPGNGYTF.

The gene calls are TRBV7-3 and TRBJ2-3, with D unresolved. This CDR3 is 14 amino acids long. The germline CDR1 and CDR2 sequences are SGHTA and FQGTGA. Trimming left V 3 bases short and J 0 bases short, with 7 bases between. The CDR3 region has the DNA TGTGCCAGCAGCTTTAGTGACAGCACAGATACGCAGTATTTT. Protein product: CASSFSDSTDTQYF.

V gene TRBV5-1 combines with J gene TRBJ2-1; 9 bases are a match to TRBD1. Germline CDR1 SGHRS, CDR2 YFSETQ. V lost 5 bases and J lost 7; bases outside the gene matches: 7. The CDR3 has 14 amino acids. CDR3 bases: TGCGCCAGCAGTTGGGACAGGGATGCGAATGAGCAGTTCTTC. It is translated as CASSWDRDANEQFF. Full variable domain (outside the CDR3, taken from reference TRBV5-1 and TRBJ2-1): KAGVTQTPRYLIKTRGQQVTLSCSPISGHRSVSWYQQTPGQGLQFLFEYFSETQRNKGNFPGRFSGRQFSNSRSEMNVSTLELGDSALYLCASSWDRDANEQFFGPGTRLTVL.

The V and J genes are TRBV29-1 and TRBJ1-2, with 9 bases aligning to TRBD1. The CDR3 sequence is 11 residues long. Germline CDR1 is SQVTM and CDR2 is ANQGSEA. V lost 7 bases and J lost 4; bases outside the gene matches: 1. For the CDR3, the DNA is TGCAGCGGGGACAGGGTCTATGGCTACACCTTC. Translating gives CSGDRVYGYTF.

The gene calls are TRBV18 and TRBJ1-5; D not resolved. The CDR3 is 13 amino acids. Germline assignment: CDR1 KGHSH and CDR2 LQKENI. Deletions cut 4 bases from V and 1 base from J, with 5 bases between. The CDR3 DNA is TGTGCCAGCTCACTGGACAGCAATCAGCCCCAGCATTTT. Its protein product is CASSLDSNQPQHF. Filled out from reference TRBV18 and TRBJ1-5, the complete variable domain reads NAGVMQNPRHLVRRRGQEARLRCSPMKGHSHVYWYRQLPEEGLKFMVYLQKENIIDESGMPKERFSAEFPKEGPSILRIQQVVRGDSAAYFCASSLDSNQPQHFGDGTRLSIL.

The chain uses TRBV12-3 or TRBV12-4 and TRBJ1-5; D is unclear. Trimming took off 4 bases at V and 10 bases at J, with 11 bases between the two ends. The CDR3 is 12 residues long. CDR3 loop: CASSSPPGPQHF. The CDR3 nucleotides are TGTGCCAGCAGTTCCCCTCCGGGACCCCAGCATTTT.